This T cell receptor beta chain emerged from a study of blood T cells in healthy people across ages. Peripheral blood from each donor was collected in a volume of about 9.9 milliliters. Isolation per sample recovered at least 7 million PBMCs. Together with a sample-barcoded 5' primer, a J-beta primer mix was included in a second PCR lasting roughly 6 to 12 cycles. Any given sample supplied a minimum of 3 million CDR3-containing paired-end reads. MiXCR, run by TCRdb on the 5' RACE reads, gives a single entry per CDR3 protein. This table has nearly 1 million distinct CDR3 sequences, approximately 50% appearing once. The specimen sequenced was blood. This clonotype was sampled from an older woman in good health.

As DNA, the CDR3 is TGTGCCAGCAGTTTCGGGAACACCGGGGAGCTGTTTTTT. As protein: CASSFGNTGELFF. The chain couples TRBV28 to TRBJ2-2; no definite D call. CDR3 size: 13 residues. V lost 3 bases and J lost 1, with 3 bases in between. Germline V lookup: CDR1 MDHEN, CDR2 SYDVKM.